This T cell receptor (beta chain) derives from a study of blood T cell repertoires in COVID-19. Turning to the study itself: PBMCs, B-cell-depleted T cells, or T cells were the source of the cDNA or gDNA that made up the material.

The CDR3 is 15 residues long. Trimming took 4 bases from V and 7 from J; bases not matched to a gene: 7. Germline CDR1 reads MNHEY; CDR2 reads SVGAGI. Under the authors' procedure: Amplification from reference gene primers served as the basis for estimated nucleated cell counts. Method: immunoSEQ multiplex PCR; TCRdb's copy keeps in-frame clones and lacks some. V and J calls and clone size are as listed in that table; D and trimming were resolved from the DNA. This sample has some 430,000 clones, with 90% found just once. Cohorts were assigned according to the clinical history that participants reported. Recovered Cohort 3 donors showed two negative PCRs, clearance, or symptom resolution.

This chain joins TRBV6-5 and TRBJ2-3; 11 nucleotides align to TRBD1. Sequenced sample: PBMCs or T cells enriched from blood (not recorded which). The receptor comes from a man between 18 and 29 years old who had recovered from COVID-19. CDR3 in DNA: TGTGCCAGCAGTTTCCTTGGACAGGGGGCGAATACGCAGTATTTT. Its translation is CASSFLGQGANTQYF.